This passage covers 7 T cell receptor beta chains from one sample sequenced in a study of blood T cell repertoires in COVID-19. Method: immunoSEQ multiplex PCR; TCRdb's copy keeps in-frame clones and lacks some. The sample consists of 200,000 to 250,000 clones, 65% to 90% of them appearing once. Sequencing input: peripheral blood. Receptors were obtained from a woman in her 70s with acute or convalescent COVID-19.

The CDR3 here is CASSLDGAVGAEAFF. The CDR3 nucleotides read TGTGCCAGCAGCTTAGATGGCGCCGTCGGAGCTGAAGCTTTCTTT. V gene TRBV7-2 combines with J gene TRBJ1-1; D unclear. This CDR3 contains 15 residues. Germline-derived CDR1 and CDR2 are SGHTA and FQGNSA. The V gene lost 1 base and the J gene lost 6 bases, with 15 bases spanning the gap.

This chain links TRBV5-4 with TRBJ2-7; 10 bases fit TRBD1. Losses at the gene ends were 3 bases for V and 3 bases for J; bases not matched to a gene: 9. This CDR3 contains 16 residues. Germline V CDR1 and CDR2: SGHNT, YYREEE (reference sequence). The DNA for the CDR3 is TGTGCCAGCAGCTCCGGTGAGCGGACAGGGGGCTACGAGCAGTACTTC. Translated: CASSSGERTGGYEQYF. Full variable domain (rest looked up from reference TRBV5-4 and TRBJ2-7): ETGVTQSPTHLIKTRGQQVTLRCSSQSGHNTVSWYQQALGQGPQFIFQYYREEENGRGNFPPRFSGLQFPNYSSELNVNALELDDSALYLCASSSGERTGGYEQYFGPGTRLTVT.

This sequence joins TRBV14 and TRBJ2-7, with a weak D call TRBD1 (6 bases). From germline, CDR1 is SGHDN and CDR2 FVKESK. This CDR3 region has 13 residues. Trimming removed 6 bases from V and 7 bases from J, with 16 bases in between. The CDR3 region is CASRQTGRWEQYF. CDR3 DNA sequence: TGTGCCAGCAGACAAACAGGGCGGTGGGAGCAGTACTTC.

The V call is TRBV12-3 or TRBV12-4, the J call TRBJ1-1; no clear D gene. V was pared by 2 bases and J by 8 bases, with 9 bases between. This CDR3 is 12 amino acids long. CDR3 sequence (DNA): TGTGCCAGCAGTTTATATGCAGGAGAAGCTTTCTTT. Translating it yields CASSLYAGEAFF.

The gene calls are TRBV29-1 and TRBJ1-1; D unclear. This CDR3 spans 13 amino acids. V was trimmed by 6 bases and J by 0 bases, leaving 11 bases between them. The germline gives CDR1 SQVTM, CDR2 ANQGSEA. The CDR3 DNA reads as TGCAGCGTGACTTCTCCACTGAACACTGAAGCTTTCTTT. Translating it yields CSVTSPLNTEAFF.

The V gene is TRBV6-6, the J gene TRBJ2-3, with TRBD1 identical over 7 bases. The CDR3 extends over 14 amino acids. The V segment lost 2 bases and the J segment 6 bases; nucleotides outside the gene matches: 5. Germline V gene sequence: CDR1 MNHNY, CDR2 SVGAGI (reference sequence). In DNA form, the CDR3 reads TGTGCCAGCAGTTACGCAAGGGGGCAGGATACGCAGTATTTT. Amino acids: CASSYARGQDTQYF.

This clone has only one observation. The rearrangement links TRBV7-2 to TRBJ1-1; no clear D gene. This CDR3 has 12 residues. Germline V gene data show CDR1 as SGHTA and CDR2 as FQGNSA. With 3 bases removed from V and 0 bases from J, the gap between germline ends came to 2 bases. CDR3 in DNA: TGTGCCAGCAGCTTCATGAACACTGAAGCTTTCTTT. Amino acid sequence: CASSFMNTEAFF.